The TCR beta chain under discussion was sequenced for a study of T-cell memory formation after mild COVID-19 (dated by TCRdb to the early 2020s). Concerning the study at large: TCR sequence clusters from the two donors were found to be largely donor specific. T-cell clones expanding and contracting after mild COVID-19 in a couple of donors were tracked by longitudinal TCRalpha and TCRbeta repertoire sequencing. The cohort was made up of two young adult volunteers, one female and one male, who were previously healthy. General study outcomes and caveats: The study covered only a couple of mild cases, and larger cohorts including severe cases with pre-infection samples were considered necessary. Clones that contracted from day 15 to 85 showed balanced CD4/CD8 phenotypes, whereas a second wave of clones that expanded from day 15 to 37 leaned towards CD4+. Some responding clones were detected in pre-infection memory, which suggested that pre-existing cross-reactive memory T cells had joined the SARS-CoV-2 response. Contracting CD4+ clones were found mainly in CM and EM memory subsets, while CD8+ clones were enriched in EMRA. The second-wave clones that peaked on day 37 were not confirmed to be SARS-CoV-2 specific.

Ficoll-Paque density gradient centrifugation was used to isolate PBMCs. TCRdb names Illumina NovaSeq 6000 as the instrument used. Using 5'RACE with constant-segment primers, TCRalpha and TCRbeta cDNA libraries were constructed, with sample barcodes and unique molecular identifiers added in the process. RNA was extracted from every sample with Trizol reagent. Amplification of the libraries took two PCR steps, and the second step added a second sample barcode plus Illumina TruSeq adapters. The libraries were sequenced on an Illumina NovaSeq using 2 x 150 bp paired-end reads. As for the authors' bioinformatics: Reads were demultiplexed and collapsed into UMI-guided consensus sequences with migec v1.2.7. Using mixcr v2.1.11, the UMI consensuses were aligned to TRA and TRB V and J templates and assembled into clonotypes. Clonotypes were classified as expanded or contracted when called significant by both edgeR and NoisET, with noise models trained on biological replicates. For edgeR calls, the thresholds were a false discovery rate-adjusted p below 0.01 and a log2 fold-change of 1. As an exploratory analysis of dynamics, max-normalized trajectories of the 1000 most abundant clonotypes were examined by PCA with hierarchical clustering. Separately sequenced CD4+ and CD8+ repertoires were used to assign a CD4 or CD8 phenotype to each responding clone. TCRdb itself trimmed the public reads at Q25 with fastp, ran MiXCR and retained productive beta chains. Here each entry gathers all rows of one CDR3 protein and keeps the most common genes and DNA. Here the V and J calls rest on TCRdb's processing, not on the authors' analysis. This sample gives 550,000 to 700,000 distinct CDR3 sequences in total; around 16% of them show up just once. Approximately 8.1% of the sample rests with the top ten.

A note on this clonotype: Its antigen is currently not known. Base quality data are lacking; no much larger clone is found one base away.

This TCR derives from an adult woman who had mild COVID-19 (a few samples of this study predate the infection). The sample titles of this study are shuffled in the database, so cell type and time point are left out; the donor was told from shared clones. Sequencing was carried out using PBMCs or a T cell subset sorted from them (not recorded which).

The CDR3 protein: CSVVGELNYGYTF. At the DNA level, the sequence is TGCAGCGTTGTGGGGGAATTGAACTATGGCTACACCTTC. The chain links TRBV29-1 with TRBJ1-2, and TRBD1 may be the D gene, going by 5 matching bases. Taken from the germline V gene, the CDR1 and CDR2 loops are SQVTM and ANQGSEA. The CDR3 numbers 13 residues from cysteine through phenylalanine. Just CDR3 DNA is preserved here, 39 bases in frame from base 1. Relative to germline, V is 4 bases shorter and J is 2 bases shorter, with 11 bases between their ends.